These T cell receptor beta chains were read from a single sample in a study of blood T cell repertoires in COVID-19. Repertoires were generated with immunoSEQ multiplex PCR, while TCRdb's copy carries only in-frame clones and drops some. The sample gives about 32,000 clones, 80% to 90% of which show up once; more than 5.5% is in the top ten. The material sequenced was peripheral blood. The origin of the receptors is a woman at least 80 years old with active or convalescent COVID-19. Both conserved end residues are part of each CDR3. The order of the fields is V gene, clone size, D gene, J gene, CDR3 DNA, CDR3 protein. The D gene is left open where the match is weak. Some rows have no size entry. The others give once, few or many, or a class for an expanded clone.

TRBV19	-	-	TRBJ1-2	TGTGCCAGTAGTATAACAGGCGCTAACTATGGCTACACCTTC	CASSITGANYGYTF
TRBV3-1/TRBV3-2	-	TRBD1	TRBJ1-6	TGTGCCAGCAGCCAAGCACTACCCCGGGACAGTAAAATGTGGGGTTCACCCCTCCACTTT	CASSQALPRDSKMWGSPLHF
TRBV7-8	-	TRBD2	TRBJ2-1	TGTGCCAGCAGCACCCGTACCGGGACTAGCCGCGACTACAATGAGCAGTTCTTC	CASSTRTGTSRDYNEQFF
TRBV19	-	-	TRBJ1-2	TGTGCCAGTAGCGGAGACAGTCTGTTTAGTGACTATGGCTACACCTTC	CASSGDSLFSDYGYTF
TRBV5-1	-	-	TRBJ2-3	TGCGCCAGCAGCTTACAGGGAGATACGCAGTATTTT	CASSLQGDTQYF
TRBV30	-	TRBD2	TRBJ2-3	TGTGCCTGGAGTGCGACTAGCGGGGGCACAGATACGCAGTATTTT	CAWSATSGGTDTQYF
TRBV7-8	-	-	TRBJ2-1	TGTGCCAGCAGCTTGAGGGCGGGAAAATACAATGAGCAGTTCTTC	CASSLRAGKYNEQFF
TRBV10-1	-	TRBD1	TRBJ2-7	TGCGCCAGCAAAGGACAGGGCCCCTACTACTACGAGCAGTACTTC	CASKGQGPYYYEQYF
TRBV6-5	-	TRBD1	TRBJ2-1	TGTGCCAGCAGTTACTCGGGCAGGGGGTGGGATGAGCAGTTCTTC	CASSYSGRGWDEQFF
TRBV3-1/TRBV3-2	-	TRBD2	TRBJ2-7	TGTGCCAGCAGCCAATCATTTGGGGGTGATATGAGCGGGAGGGCTGGCGAGCAGTACTTC	CASSQSFGGDMSGRAGEQYF
TRBV2	-	TRBD1	TRBJ2-2	TGTGCCAAACGCGCGGGGACAGGGGGCGTCGCCGGGGAGCTGTTTTTT	CAKRAGTGGVAGELFF
TRBV11-3	-	-	TRBJ2-4	TGTGCCAGCAGCTTAGTCGGGAGTTCGGACATTCAGTACTTC	CASSLVGSSDIQYF
TRBV7-3	-	TRBD2	TRBJ2-2	TGTGCCAGCAGCCCGGGACTAGCTATTAGCGGGGAGCTGTTTTTT	CASSPGLAISGELFF
TRBV12-3/TRBV12-4	-	-	TRBJ1-5	TGTGCCAGCAATGATGACGGGTATCAGCCCCAGCATTTT	CASNDDGYQPQHF
TRBV11-2	-	-	TRBJ2-3	TGTGCCAGCAGCCTTAGTGTCGGGGCAGATACGCAGTATTTT	CASSLSVGADTQYF
TRBV28	-	-	TRBJ1-4	TGTGCCAGCAGTTGGGGGCCCGGGGAGGAAAAACTGTTTTTT	CASSWGPGEEKLFF
TRBV2	-	TRBD1	TRBJ1-5	TGTGCCAGCAGTGGGACAGGTCAGGGCCAGCCCCAGCATTTT	CASSGTGQGQPQHF
TRBV2	-	-	TRBJ1-1	TGTGCCAGCAGCTTGGGAGGAATCACTGAAGCTTTCTTT	CASSLGGITEAFF
TRBV19	few	TRBD1	TRBJ1-2	TGTGCCAGTAGCAATAGACAGGGAGGCTACACCTTC	CASSNRQGGYTF
TRBV11-3	-	TRBD2	TRBJ2-3	TGTGCCAGCAGCTTGCAGCGGGAACTTAAAGATACGCAGTATTTT	CASSLQRELKDTQYF
TRBV2	-	TRBD1	TRBJ2-1	TGTGCCAGCAGACAGGGGAGCTCCTACAATGAGCAGTTCTTC	CASRQGSSYNEQFF
TRBV11-2	-	TRBD1	TRBJ1-4	TGTGCCAGCAGCTTCACAGGGGTAGGGGAAAAACTGTTTTTT	CASSFTGVGEKLFF
TRBV4-1	few	-	TRBJ2-1	TGCGCCAGCAGCCAAGAAAGCGCCCTCTCCTACAATGAGCAGTTCTTC	CASSQESALSYNEQFF
TRBV7-2	-	-	TRBJ2-7	TGTGCCAGCAGCTCGAGCTCCTACGAGCAGTACTTC	CASSSSSYEQYF
TRBV4-1	-	TRBD1	TRBJ1-1	TGCGCCAGCAGCCCCGGGACAGGGGGTATGAACACTGAAGCTTTCTTT	CASSPGTGGMNTEAFF
TRBV6-5	-	TRBD1	TRBJ1-2	TGTGCCAGCACTCTTAACAGGGGGGGAGTGGATGGCTACACCTTC	CASTLNRGGVDGYTF
TRBV3-1/TRBV3-2	-	TRBD2	TRBJ2-7	TGTGCCAGCAGCCTGTACCGGACTAGCGGCTCCTACGAGCAGTACTTC	CASSLYRTSGSYEQYF
TRBV6-5	few	TRBD2	TRBJ2-1	TGTGCCAGCAGGACAGGAGCGGGAGTTGTAAATGAGCAGTTCTTC	CASRTGAGVVNEQFF
TRBV21-1	few	-	TRBJ2-7	TGTGCCAGCCTCGCGGGCTCGACAGGGGGAGGTAGCGGGAGACCGAGCTCCTACGAGCAGTACTTC	CASLAGSTGGGSGRPSSYEQYF
TRBV6-5	-	-	TRBJ1-3	TGTGCCAGCAGTTACTCGATGCGAATCTCTGGAAACACCATATATTTT	CASSYSMRISGNTIYF
TRBV7-3	-	TRBD1	TRBJ2-1	TGTGCCAGCAGCCGGGACAGGGATCTAGATGAGCAGTTCTTC	CASSRDRDLDEQFF
TRBV5-4	-	TRBD2	TRBJ2-5	TGTGCCAGCAGCGGGTACCGGCCGGGACTAGCGGGGACCCAGTACTTC	CASSGYRPGLAGTQYF
TRBV7-9	-	TRBD2	TRBJ2-2	TGTGCCAGCAGCTACAGAGCGGGAGGGAAGAACACCGGGGAGCTGTTTTTT	CASSYRAGGKNTGELFF
TRBV18	-	TRBD1	TRBJ2-1	TGTGCCAGCTCACCTACCAGGGGGTCCAATGAGCAGTTCTTC	CASSPTRGSNEQFF
TRBV28	-	-	TRBJ1-3	TGTGCCAGCAGTTTATCCCCTTCGGACACCATATATTTT	CASSLSPSDTIYF
TRBV12-5	-	-	TRBJ2-3	TGTGCTAGTGGTTTGCCTCTTCCTTATTTGGGGGGGCGTACAGATACGCAGTATTTT	CASGLPLPYLGGRTDTQYF
TRBV2	-	TRBD1	TRBJ2-1	TGTGCCAGCAGTGCGGGGCAGGGGGCTAGGAATGAGCAGTTCTTC	CASSAGQGARNEQFF
TRBV5-8	-	TRBD1	TRBJ1-5	TGTGCCAGCAGCTTCGGAGACAGGGTCGTTCAGCCCCAGCATTTT	CASSFGDRVVQPQHF
TRBV7-2	-	-	TRBJ2-7	TGTGCCAGCAGCACACAGGGATACGAGCAGTACTTC	CASSTQGYEQYF
TRBV19	-	-	TRBJ2-7	TGTGCCAGTACCCCAAGGGGGTCCTACGAGCAGTACTTC	CASTPRGSYEQYF
TRBV27	-	TRBD1	TRBJ1-2	TGTGCCAGCAGTCCCCGGGACAGGGCCCTCTATGGCTACACCTTC	CASSPRDRALYGYTF
TRBV11-3	few	-	TRBJ2-3	TGTGCCAGCAGCTTAGGGGAGCGGAGGTGGTTGGATACGCAGTATTTT	CASSLGERRWLDTQYF
TRBV5-6	-	TRBD1	TRBJ2-3	TGTGCCAGCAGTTCGACAGGGCGGGCCACAGATACGCAGTATTTT	CASSSTGRATDTQYF
TRBV5-1	-	-	TRBJ1-4	TGCGCCAGCAGCTTGGGGACAAGGGCGAACGAAAAACTGTTTTTT	CASSLGTRANEKLFF
TRBV5-5	-	TRBD1	TRBJ2-7	TGTGCCAGCAGCTTGGAAGGGGGCTTCTCCTACGAGCAGTACTTC	CASSLEGGFSYEQYF
TRBV6-4	-	-	TRBJ1-5	TGTGCCAGCAGTGACAGGGGATCGGGTCAGCCCCAGCATTTT	CASSDRGSGQPQHF
TRBV6-6	once	TRBD1	TRBJ2-5	TGTGCCAGCAGGGCAAGGGGGCTGGAAGAGACCCAGTACTTC	CASRARGLEETQYF
TRBV7-3	-	TRBD2	TRBJ2-1	TGTGCCAGCAGCTTAGCGGGAGAAAATACTGAGCAGTTCTTC	CASSLAGENTEQFF
TRBV18	-	-	TRBJ1-2	TGTGCCAGCTCGTTGCAAGGGAGGGCCGAGAACTATGGCTACACCTTC	CASSLQGRAENYGYTF
TRBV19	-	-	TRBJ1-5	TGTGCCAGTAGTATAGGCGGGCGGGGCTGGGATCAGCCCCAGCATTTT	CASSIGGRGWDQPQHF